This T cell receptor (beta chain) is drawn from a study of T cell responses to AZD1222 COVID-19 vaccine (dated by TCRdb to the early 2020s). Context from the whole study: TCR sequencing covered over 230 trial participants: 207 given two doses of AZD1222 and 26 given two doses of MenACWY control vaccine. Trial participants were enrolled into age subgroups of 18-55, 56-69 and 70-plus years, which contained approximately 150, 28 and 58 TCR-sequenced participants, respectively. Broad study findings and their caveats: Because no day 14 peak-response samples were available, repertoires were characterized only after the peak T cell response. Vaccine-associated CD4 TCRs spanned the whole spike protein, with dominant responses in regions 160-218 and 743-854. Conclusions about previously exposed vaccinees were limited because only six AZD1222 recipients were SARS-CoV-2 seropositive at baseline. Participants were mostly white British and included more females than males, and it was suggested by the authors that clonal diversity may have been underestimated. Reportedly, close to half of the unique spike-specific TCRs recognized epitopes lying outside the regions that are mutated in the B.1.351 and B.1.1.7 variants. The 56-69-year group was small, and its depth increase did not reach significance, likely because of low power. A significant rise in spike-specific TCR breadth and depth was observed after two AZD1222 doses relative to day 0 and relative to MenACWY recipients.

The CDR3 regions of human TCRbeta chains were analyzed by immunosequencing. Per the source publication's procedure: Repertoire TCRs were matched against a reference library of SARS-CoV-2-specific TCRs generated with the MIRA antigen-specificity platform. Breadth was defined as the fraction of unique TCRs that were SARS-CoV-2-associated, and depth was defined as the fraction of total T cells that were SARS-CoV-2-associated. Using the MIRA data, each spike-specific TCR was mapped to the spike region that the TCR reacts to and placed in a CD4 or CD8 class. Log10-transformed breadth and depth values were compared by one-way ANOVA with Sidak's multiple comparisons tests. The immuneACCESS repertoire file appears here via TCRdb, limited to in-frame rearrangements. These files lack a portion of the clones; in checked studies, under half of the deficit traces to unresolved V genes, and the cause of the others is not known. Clone size and V and J calls were adopted from that table, with D and trimming inferred from the DNA. This sample is represented by 200,000 or so clones; 85% to 90% of them were singletons. Of the sample, around 2.5% is held by the ten largest clones.

Taken from cysteine to phenylalanine, the CDR3 has 14 residues. Only the CDR3 part of the read is kept: 42 bases, read in frame from the first base. V was cut back by 4 bases and J by 8 bases, leaving a gap of 14 bases between them. Per the germline V gene, MNHEY is the CDR1 and SVGEGT is the CDR2. Notes on this clone: No antigen is known for it. Per-nucleotide qualities are absent, and no much larger clonotype sits a single base away.

Sample time point, as interpreted from the label and publication: baseline before first vaccination. The treatment or condition tag for this specimen amounts to: meningococcal conjugate vaccine given as trial control. The vaccinee samples were drawn from two UK trials, COV001 and COV002, one of which was a single-blind randomized controlled phase 2/3 trial testing AZD1222 (ChAdOx1 nCoV-19) in healthy adults. Trial participant PBMC samples were collected at day 0 and day 28 after the second dose for TCRbeta chain sequencing. This specimen consisted of peripheral blood, obtained on day 0 of MenACWY control vaccination. The chain joins TRBV6-2 or TRBV6-3 to TRBJ1-4; a weak D assignment points to TRBD1 (5 bases agree). The clonotype was recovered from an adult in good health. The CDR3 reads CASSFGAGPEKLFF. The DNA sequence follows: TGTGCCAGCAGTTTCGGGGCAGGACCGGAAAAACTGTTTTTT.